The rows below give T cell receptor beta chains drawn from one sample of a study of cytomegalovirus exposure and HLA in healthy donors. Assay used: immunoSEQ multiplex PCR; TCRdb lists only in-frame clones, some missing. This table has approximately 160,000 clones, approximately 80% appearing once. The sample comprised PBMCs. The receptors derive from a woman in her thirties or forties in good health and CMV-seropositive. The CDR3 runs from the conserved cysteine through the conserved F or W. D genes are given only for firm matches. For some rows the clone size is stated as once, few or many, or as a class when expanded; others skip it.

D gene,clone size,J gene,V gene,CDR3 protein,CDR3 DNA
TRBD1,once,TRBJ2-7,TRBV2,CASSPRTGLYEQYF,TGTGCCAGCAGTCCTCGGACAGGGCTCTACGAGCAGTACTTC
TRBD1,NA,TRBJ2-3,TRBV11-2,CASSLDGTATQYF,TGTGCCAGCAGCTTAGATGGGACAGCTACGCAGTATTTT
TRBD1,once,TRBJ2-2,TRBV5-8,CASSLVQGAGELFF,TGTGCCAGCAGCTTGGTCCAGGGGGCCGGGGAGCTGTTTTTT
NA,NA,TRBJ1-1,TRBV7-9,CASSLVISRNTEAFF,TGTGCCAGCAGCTTAGTTATCAGTCGAAACACTGAAGCTTTCTTT
NA,NA,TRBJ2-2,TRBV7-6,CASSSASSGTGELFF,TGTGCCAGCAGCTCAGCGTCGTCAGGCACCGGGGAGCTGTTTTTT
TRBD2,NA,TRBJ2-3,TRBV7-2,CASSLDWASGSTDTQYF,TGTGCCAGCAGCTTAGATTGGGCTAGCGGGAGCACAGATACGCAGTATTTT
TRBD1,NA,TRBJ1-2,TRBV29-1,CSVLYPLSTGGNYGYTF,TGCAGCGTTCTATACCCTCTCAGTACAGGGGGGAACTATGGCTACACCTTC
TRBD1,NA,TRBJ2-2,TRBV4-1,CASSPRDREDPGELFF,TGCGCCAGCAGCCCAAGGGACAGGGAAGATCCCGGGGAGCTGTTTTTT
NA,NA,TRBJ1-2,TRBV18,CASSPSRGGGYGYTF,TGTGCCAGCTCACCATCCCGGGGAGGAGGTTATGGCTACACCTTC
NA,few,TRBJ1-2,TRBV11-3,CASSLEGPLGYTF,TGTGCCAGCAGCTTGGAGGGCCCTCTTGGCTACACCTTC
NA,NA,TRBJ2-1,TRBV6-6,CASSPAGANYNEQFF,TGTGCCAGCAGCCCCGCGGGGGCCAACTACAATGAGCAGTTCTTC
NA,few,TRBJ2-3,TRBV4-3,CASSPQGGGKGDTDTQYF,TGCGCCAGCAGCCCACAAGGGGGGGGTAAGGGTGACACAGATACGCAGTATTTT